This record covers a single T cell receptor (beta chain). Together with a sample-barcoded 5' primer, a J-beta primer mix was included in a second PCR lasting about 6 to 12 cycles. TCRdb reprocessed the 5' RACE reads with MiXCR, giving one entry per CDR3 protein. The table shows 600,000 to 850,000 distinct CDR3 sequences, with roughly 47% occurring only once. The data were taken from a study of blood T cells in healthy people across ages. The CDR3 spans 12 residues. Germline assignment: CDR1 DFQATT and CDR2 SNEGSKA (reference sequence). The sample was blood. The chain recombines TRBV20-1 with TRBJ1-6, with 9 bases aligning to TRBD1. This clonotype originated in a woman aged 60 to 75 in good health. The CDR3 is CGGTGYNSPLHF. The CDR3 DNA sequence: TGCGGCGGGACAGGGTATAATTCACCCCTCCACTTT.